Shown below are 2 T cell receptor beta chains from a single sample sequenced in a study of shared clonotypes between healthy human individuals. The assay was immunoSEQ multiplex PCR, and TCRdb's table has in-frame clones only and misses some. The sample carries 450,000 to 500,000 clones, 81% recorded once. Specimen: PBMCs. These receptors all stem from a woman in her thirties or forties in good health. Some clones in this sample may be carry-over from other donors' samples.

V usage is TRBV9 and J usage is TRBJ2-5; D is possibly TRBD2 (7 bases). Trimming cost V 3 bases and J 5 bases, with 17 bases left between them. CDR1 and CDR2 from the germline V gene are SGDLS and YYNGEE. This CDR3 has 15 residues. The CDR3 loop is CASSASSGGWETQYF. The CDR3 DNA reads TGTGCCAGCAGCGCCAGTTCGGGGGGCTGGGAGACCCAGTACTTC.

As to this clone: With a far larger clone one base away, a read error is the likely cause. The sample holds other DNA sequences that translate to the same CDR3. V gene TRBV10-3 combines with J gene TRBJ2-1, with 7 bases that match TRBD1. Germline CDR1 ENHRY, CDR2 SYGVKD. The CDR3 covers 11 residues. CDR3 loop: CAIGGGNEQFF. The CDR3 bases are TGTGCAATAGGGGGCGGGAATGAGCAGTTCTTC.